This T cell receptor beta chain was sequenced for a study of CD8+ T cells in alopecia areata. Reverse transcribed after extraction, RNA yielded cDNA as the sequencing template. Only in-frame clones appear in the TCRdb table, and some are missing; sequencing was by immunoSEQ multiplex PCR. The sample lists about 120,000 clones; 47% were seen once. Whole-study results and caveats: Researchers reported that TCR sharing among patients proved less clear than in mice, possibly HLA-linked.

Concerning this clone: Its target is unknown.

V lost 1 base and J lost 7; bases outside the gene matches: 5. From germline, CDR1 is SGHRS and CDR2 YFSETQ. The CDR3 length is 14 residues. Specimens obtained from alopecia areata patients comprised lesional scalp punch biopsies and peripheral blood. Separation by sorting yielded CD4+ and CD8+ T cells from PBMCs. This chain connects TRBV5-1 to TRBJ2-7, with TRBD1 matching over 10 bases. The sample taken for sequencing was NKG2D-low CD8+ T cells sorted from blood. The source of this sequence is a human donor with alopecia areata. CDR3 nucleotides: TGCGCCAGCAGCTTGACCGGGACAGGGGATGAGCAGTACTTC. This sequence encodes CASSLTGTGDEQYF.